Presented here are 19 T cell receptor beta chains from one specimen sequenced in a study of blood T cell repertoires in COVID-19. Assay: immunoSEQ multiplex PCR; the TCRdb copy retains only in-frame clones and omits some. Here the sample spans roughly 200,000 clones, approximately 85% being singletons. The sequenced sample was peripheral blood. These receptors all come from a human donor with active or convalescent COVID-19. The donor label of this sample is uncertain.

This clone came up once. The genes are TRBV3-1 (or the pseudogene TRBV3-2) and TRBJ2-1; 16 positions agree with TRBD2. Trimming at V came to 0 bases and at J to 1 base, leaving 6 bases not matched to a gene. Per germline, CDR1 LGHDT and CDR2 YNNKEL (reference sequence). This CDR3 contains 20 residues. CDR3 region: CASSQDWGLAGGPSYNEQFF. The CDR3 nucleotides read TGTGCCAGCAGCCAAGATTGGGGACTAGCGGGGGGGCCTTCCTACAATGAGCAGTTCTTC.

This chain links TRBV6-6 with TRBJ1-5, with a tentative D call TRBD1 (6 bases). Germline CDR1 and CDR2: MNHNY and SVGAGI (reference sequence). CDR3 length: 14 amino acids. The V and J ends lost 5 bases and 6 bases respectively, with 14 bases between them. The CDR3 DNA sequence: TGTGCCAGCAGTCTGGACAGTGGGGGTCAGCCCCAGCATTTT. As protein: CASSLDSGGQPQHF.

The gene calls are TRBV6-5 and TRBJ2-7, with 9 bases identical to TRBD1. V dropped 6 bases and J dropped 0; count of bases not matched to a gene: 3. Germline lookup yields CDR1 MNHEY and CDR2 SVGAGI. This CDR3 is built from 14 residues. CDR3 DNA: TGTGCCAGCAGCATGGACAGGGGCTCCTACGAGCAGTACTTC. It yields the protein CASSMDRGSYEQYF.

This chain links TRBV6-4 with TRBJ2-1, with 12 bases aligning to TRBD2. The V gene end was trimmed by 2 bases and the J gene end by 10 bases; junction bases not matched to a gene: 6. This CDR3 has 15 residues. Germline V CDR1 and CDR2: MRHNA, SNTAGT. The CDR3 bases are TGTGCCAGCAGTGACGGTCTAGCGGGAGGGGTAGAGCAGTTCTTC. This codes for CASSDGLAGGVEQFF.

This clone was found once. V and J are TRBV9 and TRBJ2-3; D gene uncertain. V lost 9 bases and J lost 4, with 15 bases in between. The CDR3 consists of 13 residues. Germline CDR1 and CDR2: SGDLS and YYNGEE. The CDR3 DNA is TGTGCCACCGCGGCCTCAAGCGCAGATACGCAGTATTTT. It yields the protein CATAASSADTQYF.

In this sample, this clone turned up once. The chain recombines TRBV7-6 with TRBJ1-6; 12 positions match TRBD1. CDR3 length equals 19 residues. CDR1 and CDR2 from the germline V gene are SGHVS and FNYEAQ. V gave up 6 bases and J gave up 6 bases; unmatched junction bases: 15. Written as DNA, the CDR3 is TGTGCCAGCAGTTCCTTCCGGGACAGGGGGCTCATAGTTAATTCACCCCTCCACTTT. It is translated as CASSSFRDRGLIVNSPLHF. Looking up the rest from reference TRBV7-6 and TRBJ1-6 gives the full variable domain: GAGVSQSPRYKVTKRGQDVALRCDPISGHVSLYWYRQALGQGPEFLTYFNYEAQQDKSGLPNDRFSAERPEGSISTLTIQRTEQRDSAMYRCASSSFRDRGLIVNSPLHFGNGTRLTVT.

This clone was seen a handful of times. V is TRBV11-3 and J is TRBJ2-2; possible D gene TRBD2, 6 bases. This CDR3 spans 16 amino acids. V was pared by 4 bases and J by 5 bases, with 17 bases between. Germline assignment: CDR1 SGHNT and CDR2 YENEEA. The CDR3 region is CASSWGTNAGTGELFF. Here the CDR3 DNA reads TGTGCCAGCAGCTGGGGGACGAACGCGGGGACCGGGGAGCTGTTTTTT.

This chain links TRBV12-3 or TRBV12-4 with TRBJ2-3; no definite D call. Trimming took 0 bases from V and 5 from J, leaving 3 bases between them. The CDR3 sequence is 12 residues long. CDR3 loop: CASSLALDTQYF. CDR3 DNA: TGTGCCAGCAGTTTAGCCCTAGATACGCAGTATTTT.

The rearrangement uses TRBV4-1 and TRBJ2-1; 10 bases map to TRBD2. V lost 1 base, J lost 1 base, and 7 bases stayed unmatched. This CDR3 has 18 residues. Germline V gene lookup returns CDR1 MGHRA and CDR2 YSYEKL. CDR3 in DNA: TGCGCCAGCAGCCAAGTCGCTAGCGGGAGCACTTCCTACAATGAGCAGTTCTTC. Translation: CASSQVASGSTSYNEQFF.

This chain uses TRBV5-1 with TRBJ2-3; 12 positions agree with TRBD2. Germline CDR1 is SGHRS and CDR2 is YFSETQ. With V trimmed by 0 bases and J by 5 bases, 7 bases remained unmatched. The CDR3 consists of 17 residues. CDR3 sequence: CASSLARLAGVRDTQYF. The CDR3 DNA is TGCGCCAGCAGCTTGGCCCGACTAGCGGGAGTAAGAGATACGCAGTATTTT.

The J gene is TRBJ1-5, the V gene TRBV5-4; TRBD1 agrees at 8 bases. The germline V gene encodes CDR1 SGHNT and CDR2 YYREEE (reference sequence). J gave up 7 bases and V 0 bases, and 6 bases lay outside the gene matches. This CDR3 is built from 15 residues. CDR3 in amino acids: CASSLGGTGSQPQHF. The DNA for the CDR3 is TGTGCCAGCAGCTTGGGGGGGACAGGTAGCCAGCCCCAGCATTTT.

V and J are TRBV18 and TRBJ2-3, with D unresolved. The CDR3 is 13 amino acids. V was clipped by 3 bases and J by 4 bases, with 8 bases between them. Looked up from germline, CDR1 is KGHSH and CDR2 is LQKENI. CDR3 loop: CASSPRQSDTQYF. DNA of the CDR3: TGTGCCAGCTCACCCCGCCAGTCAGATACGCAGTATTTT.

This chain uses TRBV30 with TRBJ1-6; 7 nucleotides line up with TRBD1. The CDR3 spans 13 residues. Per germline, CDR1 GTSNPN and CDR2 SVGIG (reference sequence). With V trimmed by 6 bases and J by 7 bases, 6 bases remained unmatched. CDR3 bases: TGTGCCTGCGCAAGGGGGCTGAATTCACCCCTCCACTTT. As protein: CACARGLNSPLHF.

The rearrangement links TRBV2 to TRBJ2-1; D ambiguous. Germline CDR1 and CDR2: SNHLY and FYNNEI. The CDR3 length is 9 residues. The V end lost 9 bases, the J end lost 10 bases, and 7 bases lay between the germline ends. CDR3 sequence reads: CARPREQFF. The CDR3 DNA reads TGTGCCAGACCGCGGGAGCAGTTCTTC.

This chain joins TRBV3-1 (or the pseudogene TRBV3-2) and TRBJ2-1; D ambiguous. The V and J ends lost 4 bases and 5 bases respectively, with 15 bases between them. CDR3 length equals 15 residues. Germline lookup yields CDR1 LGHDT and CDR2 YNNKEL (reference sequence). The CDR3 DNA follows: TGTGCCAGCAGCCCGTCGGTGGTTCTCGACAATGAGCAGTTCTTC. Its translation is CASSPSVVLDNEQFF.

V gene TRBV5-1 combines with J gene TRBJ1-6; D gene ambiguous. The CDR3 has 14 residues. With 2 bases removed from V and 7 bases from J, the gap between germline ends came to 10 bases. The germline V gene has CDR1 SGHRS and CDR2 YFSETQ. This CDR3 is CASSFSGGNSPLHF. The CDR3, as DNA: TGCGCCAGCAGCTTCTCTGGAGGGAATTCACCCCTCCACTTT.

The genes are TRBV2 and TRBJ2-5; TRBD2 agrees at 7 bases. The CDR3 has 13 amino acids. Germline V CDR1 and CDR2: SNHLY, FYNNEI. V shed 5 bases, J shed 3 bases, and the junction held 3 bases outside the gene matches. The CDR3 protein is CASSQGREETQYF. As DNA, the CDR3 is TGTGCCAGCAGTCAAGGGAGGGAAGAGACCCAGTACTTC.

V usage is TRBV19 and J usage is TRBJ2-5, with TRBD1 identical over 10 bases. V trimming: 2 bases; J trimming: 5 bases; junction bases outside the gene matches: 11. The CDR3 consists of 17 residues. Per the germline V gene, CDR1 is LNHDA and CDR2 is SQIVND (reference sequence). In DNA, the CDR3 is TGTGCCAGTAGTATAAACCTCCGGGACAGGGGTACGGAGACCCAGTACTTC. The encoded protein is CASSINLRDRGTETQYF.

The rearrangement joins TRBV4-1 to TRBJ1-6, with TRBD1 matching 7 bases. The ends lost 4 bases at V and 7 bases at J; junction bases unmatched: 7. There are 15 residues in the CDR3. Looked up from germline, CDR1 is MGHRA and CDR2 is YSYEKL. The CDR3 coding sequence is TGCGCCAGCAGCCCTGACAGGGTTGGAAATTCACCCCTCCACTTT. It codes for CASSPDRVGNSPLHF.